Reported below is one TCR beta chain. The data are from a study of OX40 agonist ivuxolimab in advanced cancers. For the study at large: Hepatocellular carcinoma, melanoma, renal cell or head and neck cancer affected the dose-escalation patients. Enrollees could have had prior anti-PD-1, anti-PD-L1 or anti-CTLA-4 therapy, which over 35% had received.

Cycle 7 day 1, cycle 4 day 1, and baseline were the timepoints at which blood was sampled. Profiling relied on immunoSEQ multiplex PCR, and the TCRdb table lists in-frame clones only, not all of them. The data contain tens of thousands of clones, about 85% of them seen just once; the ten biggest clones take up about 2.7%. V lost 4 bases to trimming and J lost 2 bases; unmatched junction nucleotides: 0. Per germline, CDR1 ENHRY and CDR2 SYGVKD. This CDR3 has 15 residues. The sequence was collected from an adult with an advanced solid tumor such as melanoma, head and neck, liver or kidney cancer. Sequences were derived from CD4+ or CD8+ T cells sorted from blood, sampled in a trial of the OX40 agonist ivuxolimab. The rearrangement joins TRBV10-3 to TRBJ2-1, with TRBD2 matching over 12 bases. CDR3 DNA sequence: TGTGCCATCAGTGGACTAGCGGGAGCCTACAATGAGCAGTTCTTC. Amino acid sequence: CAISGLAGAYNEQFF.